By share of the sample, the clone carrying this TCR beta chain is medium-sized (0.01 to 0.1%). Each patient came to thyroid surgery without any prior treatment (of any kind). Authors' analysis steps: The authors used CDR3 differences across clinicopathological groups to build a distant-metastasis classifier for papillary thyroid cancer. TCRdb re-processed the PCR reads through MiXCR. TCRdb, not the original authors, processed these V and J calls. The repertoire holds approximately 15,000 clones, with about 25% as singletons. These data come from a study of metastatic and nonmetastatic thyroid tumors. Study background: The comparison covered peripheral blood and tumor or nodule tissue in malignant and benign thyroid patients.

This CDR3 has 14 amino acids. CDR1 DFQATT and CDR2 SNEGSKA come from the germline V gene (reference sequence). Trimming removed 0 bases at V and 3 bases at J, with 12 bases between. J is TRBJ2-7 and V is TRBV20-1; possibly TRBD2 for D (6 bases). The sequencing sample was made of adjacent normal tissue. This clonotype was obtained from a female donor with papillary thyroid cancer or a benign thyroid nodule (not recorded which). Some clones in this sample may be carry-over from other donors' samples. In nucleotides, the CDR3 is TGCAGTGCTAGAGAGGGGACTCTACTCTACGAGCAGTACTTC. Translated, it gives CSAREGTLLYEQYF.